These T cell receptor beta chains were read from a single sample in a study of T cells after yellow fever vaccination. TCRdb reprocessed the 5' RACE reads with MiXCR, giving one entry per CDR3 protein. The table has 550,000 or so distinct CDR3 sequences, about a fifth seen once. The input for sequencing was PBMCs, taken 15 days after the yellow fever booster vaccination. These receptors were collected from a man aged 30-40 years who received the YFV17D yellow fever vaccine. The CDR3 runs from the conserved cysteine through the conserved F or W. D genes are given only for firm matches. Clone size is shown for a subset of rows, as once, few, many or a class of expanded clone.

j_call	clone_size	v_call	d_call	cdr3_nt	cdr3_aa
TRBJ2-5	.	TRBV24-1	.	TGTGCCACCAGTGATCGGACAGCCCAAGAGACCCAGTACTTC	CATSDRTAQETQYF
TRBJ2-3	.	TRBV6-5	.	TGTGCCAGCAGTTACGACCGAGGCATTACGCAGTATTTT	CASSYDRGITQYF
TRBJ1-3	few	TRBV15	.	TGTGCCACCAGCAGAGAACGGTACTCTGGAAACACCATATATTTT	CATSRERYSGNTIYF
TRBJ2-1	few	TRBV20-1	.	TGCAGTGTTGTACGGGCCTCCAGCTCCTACAATGAGCAGTTCTTC	CSVVRASSSYNEQFF
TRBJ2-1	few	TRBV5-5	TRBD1	TGTGCCGCCGGGACAGAGCACAATGAGCAGTTCTTC	CAAGTEHNEQFF
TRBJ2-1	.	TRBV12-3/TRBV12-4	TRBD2	TGTGCCAGCAGCCCCTCGGGACTAGCGAGAGTGGGGCAGTTCTTC	CASSPSGLARVGQFF
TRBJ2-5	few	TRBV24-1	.	TGTGCCACCAGTGAGGCGGGACGAGAGACCCAGTACTTC	CATSEAGRETQYF
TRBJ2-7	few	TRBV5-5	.	TGTGCCAGCAGCTTGGTTTTCTACGAGCAGTACTTC	CASSLVFYEQYF
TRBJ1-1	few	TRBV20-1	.	TGCAGTGCTAGGCCGCCAGAGAACACTGAAGCTTTCTTT	CSARPPENTEAFF
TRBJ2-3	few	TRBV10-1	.	TGCGCCAGCAGGGATAGCGGACCCACAGATACGCAGTATTTT	CASRDSGPTDTQYF
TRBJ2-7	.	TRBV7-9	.	TGTGCCAGCAGCCCCCGGACAGATTCACACGAGCAGTACTTC	CASSPRTDSHEQYF
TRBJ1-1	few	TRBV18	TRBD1	TGTGCCAGCTCACCAGATTCCCACAGGGGCGGTGAAGCTTTCTTT	CASSPDSHRGGEAFF
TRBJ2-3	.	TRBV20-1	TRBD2	TGCAGTGCTAGAGCCAGCGGGAGGGTCTCAGATACGCAGTATTTT	CSARASGRVSDTQYF
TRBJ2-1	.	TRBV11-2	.	TGTGCCAGCAGCTTAAGGTTTGTTGGGCGGGCGCACCCCTACAATGAGCAGTTCTTC	CASSLRFVGRAHPYNEQFF
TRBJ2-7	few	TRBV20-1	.	TGCAGTGCTAGCCCTACCCTCTACGAGCAGTACTTC	CSASPTLYEQYF
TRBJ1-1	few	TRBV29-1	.	TGCAGCGTTGAAGGGGGGACGGTATTT	CSVEGGTVF
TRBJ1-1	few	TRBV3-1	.	TGTGCCAGCAGCCGGGGGGAAAATGAAGCTTTCTTT	CASSRGENEAFF
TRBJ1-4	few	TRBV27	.	TGTGCCAGCAGTTTGTCTCAGGTTAATGAAAAACTGTTTTTT	CASSLSQVNEKLFF
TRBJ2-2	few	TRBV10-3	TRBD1	TGTGCCATCAGTGCTAGGGACAGGGAGGACACCGGGGAGCTGTTTTTT	CAISARDREDTGELFF
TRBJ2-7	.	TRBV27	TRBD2	TGTGCCAGCAGTTTAACTAGCGGGAGCCTCTACGAGCAGTACTTC	CASSLTSGSLYEQYF
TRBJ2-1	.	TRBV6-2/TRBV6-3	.	TGTGCCAGCAACCACGCCAATGAGCAGTTCTTC	CASNHANEQFF
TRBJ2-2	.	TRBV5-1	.	TGCGCCAGCAGCACCCTCGGAGGTGGCGGGGAGCTGTTTTTT	CASSTLGGGGELFF
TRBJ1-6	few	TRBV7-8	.	TGTGCCAGCAGGGGACGGTATAATTCACCCCTCCACTTT	CASRGRYNSPLHF
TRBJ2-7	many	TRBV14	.	TGTGCCAGCAGCCAAGATACATGGACTGGCCCTTGGGATGAGCAGTACTTC	CASSQDTWTGPWDEQYF